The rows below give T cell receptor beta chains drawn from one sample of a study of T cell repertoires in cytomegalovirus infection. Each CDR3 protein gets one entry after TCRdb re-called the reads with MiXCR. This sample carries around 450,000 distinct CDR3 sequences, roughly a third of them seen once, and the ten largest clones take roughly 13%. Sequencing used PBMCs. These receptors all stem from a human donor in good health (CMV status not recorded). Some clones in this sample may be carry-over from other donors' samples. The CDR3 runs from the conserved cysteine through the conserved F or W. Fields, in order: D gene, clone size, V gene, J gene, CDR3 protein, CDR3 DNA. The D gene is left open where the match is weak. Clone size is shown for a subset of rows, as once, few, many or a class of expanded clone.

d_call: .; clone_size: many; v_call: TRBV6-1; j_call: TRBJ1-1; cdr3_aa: CASSDSWWGDTEAFF; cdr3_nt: TGTGCCAGCAGTGATTCGTGGTGGGGGGACACTGAAGCTTTCTTT
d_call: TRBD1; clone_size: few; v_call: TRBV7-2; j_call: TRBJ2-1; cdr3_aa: CASSLAGQGAYEQFF; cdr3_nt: TGTGCCAGCAGCTTAGCGGGACAGGGGGCTTATGAGCAGTTCTTC
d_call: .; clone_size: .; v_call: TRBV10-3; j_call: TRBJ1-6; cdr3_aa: CAISEEPLGLSPLHF; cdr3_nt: TGTGCCATCAGTGAAGAGCCTTTAGGGTTGTCACCCCTCCACTTT
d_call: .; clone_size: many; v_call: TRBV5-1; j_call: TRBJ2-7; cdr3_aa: CASTPLRTDTDEQYF; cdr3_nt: TGCGCCAGCACCCCCTTACGGACAGATACGGACGAGCAGTACTTC
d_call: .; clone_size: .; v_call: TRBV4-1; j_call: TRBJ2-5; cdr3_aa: CASSQERGAGETQYF; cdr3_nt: TGCGCCAGCAGCCAAGAACGGGGGGCTGGGGAGACCCAGTACTTC
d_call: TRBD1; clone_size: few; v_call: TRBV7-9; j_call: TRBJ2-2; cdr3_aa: CASSSSGGTGELFF; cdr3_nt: TGTGCCAGCAGCTCGTCAGGGGGCACCGGGGAGCTGTTTTTT
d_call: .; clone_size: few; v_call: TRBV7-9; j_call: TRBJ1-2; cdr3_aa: CASSPRGGVYGYTF; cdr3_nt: TGTGCCAGCAGCCCCCGGGGGGGCGTCTATGGCTACACCTTC
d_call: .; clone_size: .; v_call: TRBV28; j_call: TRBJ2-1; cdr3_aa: CASSLWENEQFF; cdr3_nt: TGTGCCAGCAGTTTATGGGAAAATGAGCAGTTCTTC
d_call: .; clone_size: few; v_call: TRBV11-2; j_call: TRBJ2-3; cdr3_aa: CASSLEAVGGAADTQYF; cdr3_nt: TGTGCCAGCAGCTTAGAAGCGGTGGGGGGCGCCGCAGATACGCAGTATTTT
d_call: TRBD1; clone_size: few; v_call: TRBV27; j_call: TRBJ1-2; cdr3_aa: CASQGGNYGYTF; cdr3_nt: TGTGCCAGCCAAGGGGGCAACTATGGCTACACCTTC
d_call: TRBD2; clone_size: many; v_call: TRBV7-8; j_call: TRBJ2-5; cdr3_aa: CASSPRRVSGDAGETQYF; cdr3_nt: TGTGCCAGCAGCCCCCGGAGGGTTAGCGGGGACGCCGGGGAGACCCAGTACTTC
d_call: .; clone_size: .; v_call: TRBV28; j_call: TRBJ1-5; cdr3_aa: CASRSGLYSNQPQHF; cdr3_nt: TGTGCCAGCAGATCAGGGCTATATAGCAATCAGCCCCAGCATTTT
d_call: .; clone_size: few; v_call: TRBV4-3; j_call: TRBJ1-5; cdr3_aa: CASSQDGKPSQPQHF; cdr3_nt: TGCGCCAGCAGCCAAGATGGGAAGCCAAGTCAGCCCCAGCATTTT
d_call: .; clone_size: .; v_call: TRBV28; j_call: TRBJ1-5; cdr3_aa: CASNLAGQPQHF; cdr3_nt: TGTGCCAGTAACCTGGCAGGCCAGCCCCAGCATTTT
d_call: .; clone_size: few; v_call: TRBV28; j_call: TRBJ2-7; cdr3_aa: CASSASTRGNRYEQYF; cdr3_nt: TGTGCCAGCAGTGCGTCGACTAGAGGTAATCGCTACGAGCAGTACTTC
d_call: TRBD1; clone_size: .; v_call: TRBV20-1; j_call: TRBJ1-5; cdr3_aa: CSARVPGTGFGQPQHF; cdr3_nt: TGCAGTGCTAGAGTTCCCGGGACAGGGTTTGGGCAGCCCCAGCATTTT
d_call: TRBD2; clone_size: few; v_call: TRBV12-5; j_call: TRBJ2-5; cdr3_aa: CASGTGTSGGRRETQYF; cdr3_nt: TGTGCTAGTGGTACCGGGACTAGCGGGGGAAGAAGAGAGACCCAGTACTTC
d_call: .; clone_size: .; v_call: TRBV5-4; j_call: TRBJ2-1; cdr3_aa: CASSLAPGPNVNEQFF; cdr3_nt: TGTGCCAGCAGCTTGGCCCCGGGACCGAACGTCAATGAGCAGTTCTTC
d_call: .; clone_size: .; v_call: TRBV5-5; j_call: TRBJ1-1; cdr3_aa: CASRPLIGTEAFF; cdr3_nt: TGTGCCAGCAGACCCTTAATCGGCACTGAAGCTTTCTTT
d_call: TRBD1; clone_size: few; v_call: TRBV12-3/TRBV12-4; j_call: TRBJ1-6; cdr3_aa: CASSLTGVQGGTLHF; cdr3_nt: TGTGCCAGCAGTTTAACGGGGGTCCAGGGGGGGACCCTCCACTTT
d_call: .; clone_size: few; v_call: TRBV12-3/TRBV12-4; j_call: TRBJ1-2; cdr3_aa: CASSLAGDTNFGYTF; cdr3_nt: TGTGCCAGCAGTTTAGCGGGAGACACTAACTTTGGCTACACCTTC
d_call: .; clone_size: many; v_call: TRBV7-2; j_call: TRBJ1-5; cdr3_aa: CASSIDRHQPQHF; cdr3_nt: TGTGCCAGCAGCATTGACCGCCATCAACCCCAGCATTTT
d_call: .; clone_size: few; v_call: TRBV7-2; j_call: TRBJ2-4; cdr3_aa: CASSTPSKNIQYF; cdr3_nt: TGTGCCAGCAGCACTCCATCCAAAAACATTCAGTACTTC
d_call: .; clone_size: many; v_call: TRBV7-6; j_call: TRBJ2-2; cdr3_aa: CASSLGGMSTGELFF; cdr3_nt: TGTGCCAGCAGCTTAGGAGGGATGAGCACCGGGGAGCTGTTTTTT
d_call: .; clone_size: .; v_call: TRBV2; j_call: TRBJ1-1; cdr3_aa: CATEAGNTEAFF; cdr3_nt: TGTGCCACCGAGGCGGGGAACACTGAAGCTTTCTTT
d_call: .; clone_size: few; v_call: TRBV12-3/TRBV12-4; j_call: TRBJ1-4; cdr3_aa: CASAYTTNEKLFF; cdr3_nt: TGTGCCAGCGCATATACAACTAATGAAAAACTGTTTTTT
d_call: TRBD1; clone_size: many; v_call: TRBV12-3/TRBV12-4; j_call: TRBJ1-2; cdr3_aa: CASGSRDRGRLAYGYTF; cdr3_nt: TGTGCCAGCGGATCCCGGGACAGGGGGCGCTTGGCCTATGGCTACACCTTC
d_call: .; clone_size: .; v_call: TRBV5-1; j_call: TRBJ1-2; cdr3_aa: CASSTLDSNYGYTF; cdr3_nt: TGCGCCAGCAGCACCCTGGACAGCAACTATGGCTACACCTTC
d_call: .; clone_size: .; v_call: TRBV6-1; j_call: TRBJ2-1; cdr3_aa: CASSPWGSGALYNEQFF; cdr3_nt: TGTGCCAGCAGCCCTTGGGGTAGCGGAGCCCTCTACAATGAGCAGTTCTTC
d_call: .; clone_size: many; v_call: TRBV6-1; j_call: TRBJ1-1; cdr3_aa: CASIPAQGTEAFF; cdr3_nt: TGTGCCAGCATCCCGGCCCAGGGCACTGAAGCTTTCTTT
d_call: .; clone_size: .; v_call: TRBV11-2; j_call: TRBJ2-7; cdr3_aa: CASSQLKGKGKRSYEQYF; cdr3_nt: TGTGCCAGCAGCCAATTAAAAGGAAAGGGCAAGCGCTCCTACGAGCAGTACTTC
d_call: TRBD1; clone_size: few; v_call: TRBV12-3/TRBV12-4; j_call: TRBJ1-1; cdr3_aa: CASRGDRATNTEAFF; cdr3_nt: TGTGCCAGCAGGGGGGACAGGGCAACCAACACTGAAGCTTTCTTT
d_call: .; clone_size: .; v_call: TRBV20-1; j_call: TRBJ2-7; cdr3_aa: CSAKGPTGDEQYF; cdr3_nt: TGCAGTGCCAAAGGCCCGACAGGAGACGAGCAGTACTTC
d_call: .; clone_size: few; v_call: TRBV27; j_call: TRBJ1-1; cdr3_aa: CASSALSGKGDTEAFF; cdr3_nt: TGTGCCAGCAGTGCCCTCTCAGGGAAGGGGGACACTGAAGCTTTCTTT
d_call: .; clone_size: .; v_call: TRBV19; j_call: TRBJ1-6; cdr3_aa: CASRPTVGARSSPLHF; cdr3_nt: TGTGCCAGTAGACCGACCGTCGGGGCTCGGAGTTCACCCCTCCACTTT
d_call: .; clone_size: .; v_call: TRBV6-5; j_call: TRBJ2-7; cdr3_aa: CASSYAWTLDSYEQYF; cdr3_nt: TGTGCCAGCAGTTACGCCTGGACCCTAGACTCCTACGAGCAGTACTTC
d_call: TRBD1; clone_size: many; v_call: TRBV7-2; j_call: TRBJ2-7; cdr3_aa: CASSSGTGERYEQYF; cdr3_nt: TGTGCCAGCAGCTCGGGGACAGGGGAACGGTACGAGCAGTACTTC
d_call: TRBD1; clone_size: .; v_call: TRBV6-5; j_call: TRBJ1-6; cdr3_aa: CASTEGQGYNSPLHF; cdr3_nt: TGTGCCAGCACCGAGGGACAGGGCTATAATTCACCCCTCCACTTT
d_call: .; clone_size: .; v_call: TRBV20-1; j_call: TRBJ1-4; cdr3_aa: CSAREDATNEKLFF; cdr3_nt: TGCAGTGCTAGAGAAGACGCAACTAATGAAAAACTGTTTTTT
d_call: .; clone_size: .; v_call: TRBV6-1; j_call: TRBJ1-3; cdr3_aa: CASSQGLTGNTIYF; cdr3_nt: TGTGCCAGCTCCCAGGGCCTCACTGGAAACACCATATATTTT
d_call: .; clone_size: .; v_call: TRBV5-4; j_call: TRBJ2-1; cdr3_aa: CASSLTESNEQFF; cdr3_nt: TGTGCCAGCAGCCTGACAGAATCTAATGAGCAGTTCTTC
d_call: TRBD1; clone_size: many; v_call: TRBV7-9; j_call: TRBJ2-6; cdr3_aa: CASSSWTGASGANVLTF; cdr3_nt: TGTGCCAGCAGCTCCTGGACAGGGGCCTCTGGGGCCAACGTCCTGACTTTC
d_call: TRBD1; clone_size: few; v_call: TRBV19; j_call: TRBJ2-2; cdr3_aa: CASTTTGGTGELFF; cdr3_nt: TGTGCCAGTACCACGACAGGGGGCACCGGGGAGCTGTTTTTT
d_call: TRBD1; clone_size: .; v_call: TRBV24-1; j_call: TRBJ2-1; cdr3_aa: CATSDSKGQIQNEQFF; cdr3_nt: TGTGCCACCAGTGATTCGAAGGGACAGATTCAGAATGAGCAGTTCTTC
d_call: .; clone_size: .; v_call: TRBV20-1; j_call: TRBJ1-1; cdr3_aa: CSAPPHGSTEAFF; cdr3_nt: TGCAGTGCTCCCCCCCACGGGAGCACTGAAGCTTTCTTT
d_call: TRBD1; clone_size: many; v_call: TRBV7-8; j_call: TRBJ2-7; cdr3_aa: CASSPGTGVNEQYF; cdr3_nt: TGTGCCAGCAGCCCCGGGACAGGGGTTAACGAGCAGTACTTC
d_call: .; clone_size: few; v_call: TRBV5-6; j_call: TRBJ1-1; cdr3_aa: CASSTYRDGDTEAFF; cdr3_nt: TGTGCCAGCAGCACTTACAGGGATGGGGACACTGAAGCTTTCTTT
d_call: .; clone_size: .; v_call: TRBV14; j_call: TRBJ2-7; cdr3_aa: CASSQDGDGFFSYEQYF; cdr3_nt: TGTGCCAGCAGCCAAGACGGGGACGGATTTTTTAGCTACGAGCAGTACTTC
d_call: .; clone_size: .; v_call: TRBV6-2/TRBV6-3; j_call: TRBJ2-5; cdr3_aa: CASSEFGRETQYF; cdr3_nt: TGTGCCAGCAGTGAGTTTGGGCGTGAGACCCAGTACTTC
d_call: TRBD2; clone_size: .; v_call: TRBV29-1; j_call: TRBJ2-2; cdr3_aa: CSVEASGGPMGELFF; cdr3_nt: TGCAGCGTTGAGGCTAGCGGGGGGCCCATGGGGGAGCTGTTTTTT
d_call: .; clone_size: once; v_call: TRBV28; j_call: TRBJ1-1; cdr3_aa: CASSFPDRLNTEAFF; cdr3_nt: TGTGCCAGCAGTTTTCCAGATAGACTGAACACTGAAGCTTTCTTT
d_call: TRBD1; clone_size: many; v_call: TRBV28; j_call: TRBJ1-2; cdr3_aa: CASRSTGGTHGYTF; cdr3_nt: TGTGCCAGCAGGTCGACAGGGGGCACGCATGGCTACACCTTC
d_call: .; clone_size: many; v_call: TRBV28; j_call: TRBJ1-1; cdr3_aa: CASSFPGDQMNTEAFF; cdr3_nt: TGTGCCAGCAGTTTTCCAGGGGACCAAATGAACACTGAAGCTTTCTTT
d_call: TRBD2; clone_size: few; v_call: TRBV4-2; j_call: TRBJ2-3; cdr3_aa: CASSQDLSGGDTQYF; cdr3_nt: TGTGCCAGCAGCCAAGATTTAAGCGGGGGAGATACGCAGTATTTT
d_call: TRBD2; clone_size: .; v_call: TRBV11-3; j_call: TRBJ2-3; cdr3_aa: CASSRTSSVTQYF; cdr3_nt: TGTGCCAGCAGCCGGACTAGCTCAGTTACGCAGTATTTT
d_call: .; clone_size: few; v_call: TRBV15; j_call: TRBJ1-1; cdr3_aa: CATGGLRTEAFF; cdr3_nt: TGTGCCACCGGGGGGCTTAGGACTGAAGCTTTCTTT
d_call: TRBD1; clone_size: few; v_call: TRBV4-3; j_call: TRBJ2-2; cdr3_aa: CASSQDYGYRGTGELFF; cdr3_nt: TGCGCCAGCAGCCAAGATTATGGGTACAGGGGAACCGGGGAGCTGTTTTTT
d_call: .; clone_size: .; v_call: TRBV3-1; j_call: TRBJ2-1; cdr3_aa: CASSQDVGTYNEQFF; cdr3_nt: TGTGCCAGCAGCCAAGATGTAGGGACGTACAATGAGCAGTTCTTC
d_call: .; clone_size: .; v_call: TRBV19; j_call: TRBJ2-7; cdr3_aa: CASSPGFYEQYF; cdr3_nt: TGTGCCAGCAGCCCAGGGTTCTACGAGCAGTACTTC